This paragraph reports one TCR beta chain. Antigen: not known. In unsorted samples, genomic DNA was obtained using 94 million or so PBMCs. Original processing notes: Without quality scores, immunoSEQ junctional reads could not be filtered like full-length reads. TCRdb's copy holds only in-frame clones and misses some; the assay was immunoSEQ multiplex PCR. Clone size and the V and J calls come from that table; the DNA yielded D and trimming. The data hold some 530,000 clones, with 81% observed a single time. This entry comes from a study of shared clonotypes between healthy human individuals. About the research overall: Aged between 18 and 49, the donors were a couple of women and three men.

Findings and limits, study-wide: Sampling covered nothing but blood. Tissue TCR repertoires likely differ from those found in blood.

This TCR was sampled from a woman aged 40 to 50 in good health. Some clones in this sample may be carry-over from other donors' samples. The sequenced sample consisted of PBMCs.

CDR3 residues: CASSPMTGLGGYTF. As DNA, the CDR3 is TGTGCCAGCAGCCCAATGACAGGGTTGGGTGGCTACACCTTC. This chain uses TRBV11-2 with TRBJ1-2; 7 nucleotides match TRBD1. CDR1 and CDR2 (germline): SGHAT, FQNNGV. Trimming took 5 bases from V and 7 from J; bases not matched to a gene: 10. The CDR3 is 14 residues long.